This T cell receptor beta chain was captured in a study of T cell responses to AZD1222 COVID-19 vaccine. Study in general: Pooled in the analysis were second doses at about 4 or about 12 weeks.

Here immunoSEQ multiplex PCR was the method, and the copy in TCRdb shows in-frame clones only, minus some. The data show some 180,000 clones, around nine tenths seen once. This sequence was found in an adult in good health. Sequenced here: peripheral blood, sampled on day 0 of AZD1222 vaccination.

CDR3 region: CASNREGNGELFF. The CDR3 DNA is TGTGCCAGCAACCGGGAGGGGAACGGGGAGCTGTTTTTT. The chain is built from TRBV7-3 and TRBJ2-2; 8 nucleotides match TRBD2. CDR3 length equals 13 residues. V shed 7 bases, J shed 7 bases, and the junction held 5 bases outside the gene matches. The germline CDR1 and CDR2 sequences are SGHTA and FQGTGA. Together with reference TRBV7-3 and TRBJ2-2, the CDR3 gives the full variable domain: GAGVSQTPSNKVTEKGKYVELRCDPISGHTALYWYRQSLGQGPEFLIYFQGTGAADDSGLPNDRFFAVRPEGSVSTLKIQRTERGDSAVYLCASNREGNGELFFGEGSRLTVL.